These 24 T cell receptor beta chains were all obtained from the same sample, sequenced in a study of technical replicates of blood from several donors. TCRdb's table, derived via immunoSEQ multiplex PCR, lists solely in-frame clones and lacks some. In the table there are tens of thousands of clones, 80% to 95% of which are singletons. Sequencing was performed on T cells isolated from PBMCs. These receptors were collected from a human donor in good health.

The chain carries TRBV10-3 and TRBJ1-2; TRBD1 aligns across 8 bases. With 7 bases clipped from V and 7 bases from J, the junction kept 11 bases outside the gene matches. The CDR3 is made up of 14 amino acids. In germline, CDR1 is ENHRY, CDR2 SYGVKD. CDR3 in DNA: TGTGCCATCACTGCCGACAGGGGATTAGGTGGCTACACCTTC. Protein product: CAITADRGLGGYTF.

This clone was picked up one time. The CDR3 DNA sequence: TGTGCCAGCAGTTTATCAGGGGGGGGACTAGCGGGGAACACCGGGGAGCTGTTTTTT. It is translated as CASSLSGGGLAGNTGELFF. The rearrangement uses TRBV27 and TRBJ2-2; 12 bases fit TRBD2. Germline values: CDR1 MNHEY, CDR2 SMNVEV (reference sequence). V shed 0 bases and J 1 base; nucleotides not matched to a gene: 6. The CDR3 spans 19 residues.

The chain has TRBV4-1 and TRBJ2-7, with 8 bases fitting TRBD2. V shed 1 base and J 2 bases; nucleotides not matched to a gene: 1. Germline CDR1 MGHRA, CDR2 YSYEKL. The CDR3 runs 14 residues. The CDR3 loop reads CASSQAGGPYEQYF. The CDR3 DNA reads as TGCGCCAGCAGCCAAGCGGGAGGGCCCTACGAGCAGTACTTC.

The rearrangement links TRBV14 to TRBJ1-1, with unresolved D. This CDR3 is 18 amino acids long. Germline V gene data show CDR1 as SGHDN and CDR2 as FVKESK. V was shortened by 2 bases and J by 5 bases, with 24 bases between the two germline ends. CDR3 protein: CASSQRSGSLGMWTEAFF. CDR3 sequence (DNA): TGTGCCAGCAGCCAACGAAGCGGGTCCCTGGGGATGTGGACTGAAGCTTTCTTT.

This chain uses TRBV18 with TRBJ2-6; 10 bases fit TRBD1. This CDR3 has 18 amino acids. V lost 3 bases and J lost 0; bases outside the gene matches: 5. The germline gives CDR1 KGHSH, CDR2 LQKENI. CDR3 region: CASSPWTGGSSGANVLTF. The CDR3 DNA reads TGTGCCAGCTCACCCTGGACAGGGGGAAGCTCTGGGGCCAACGTCCTGACTTTC.

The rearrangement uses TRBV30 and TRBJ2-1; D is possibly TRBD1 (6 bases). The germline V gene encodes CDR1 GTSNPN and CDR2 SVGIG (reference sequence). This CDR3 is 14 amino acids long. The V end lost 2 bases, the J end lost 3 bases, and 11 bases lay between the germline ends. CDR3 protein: CAWSSRGGYNEQFF. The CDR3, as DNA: TGTGCCTGGAGTAGCAGGGGTGGCTACAATGAGCAGTTCTTC.

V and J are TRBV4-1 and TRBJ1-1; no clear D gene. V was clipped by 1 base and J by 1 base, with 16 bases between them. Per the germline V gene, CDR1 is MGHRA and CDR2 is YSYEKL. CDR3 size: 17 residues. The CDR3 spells CASSQVMGDDANTEAFF. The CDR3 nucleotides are TGCGCCAGCAGCCAAGTCATGGGAGATGATGCGAACACTGAAGCTTTCTTT.

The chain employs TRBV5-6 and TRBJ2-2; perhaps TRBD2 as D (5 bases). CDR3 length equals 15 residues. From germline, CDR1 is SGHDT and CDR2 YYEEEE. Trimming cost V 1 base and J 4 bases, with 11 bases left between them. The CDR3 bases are TGTGCCAGCAGCTTGCTCGCGGGTGCCACCGGGGAGCTGTTTTTT. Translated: CASSLLAGATGELFF. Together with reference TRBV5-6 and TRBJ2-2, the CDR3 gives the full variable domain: DAGVTQSPTHLIKTRGQQVTLRCSPKSGHDTVSWYQQALGQGPQFIFQYYEEEERQRGNFPDRFSGHQFPNYSSELNVNALLLGDSALYLCASSLLAGATGELFFGEGSRLTVL.

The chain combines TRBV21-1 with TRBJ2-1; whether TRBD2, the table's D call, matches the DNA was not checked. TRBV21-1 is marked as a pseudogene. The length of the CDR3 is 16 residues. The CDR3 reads CASSKYERSSYNEQFF. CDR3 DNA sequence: TGTGCCAGCAGCAAATATGAGCGGAGCTCCTACAATGAGCAGTTCTTC.

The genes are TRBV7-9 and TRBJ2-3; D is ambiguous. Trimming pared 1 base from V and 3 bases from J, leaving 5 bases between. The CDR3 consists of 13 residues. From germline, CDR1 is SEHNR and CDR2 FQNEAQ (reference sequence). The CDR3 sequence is CASSLGGTDTQYF. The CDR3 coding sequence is TGTGCCAGCAGCTTAGGCGGTACAGATACGCAGTATTTT. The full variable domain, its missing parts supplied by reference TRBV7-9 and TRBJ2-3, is DTGVSQNPRHKITKRGQNVTFRCDPISEHNRLYWYRQTLGQGPEFLTYFQNEAQLEKSRLLSDRFSAERPKGSFSTLEIQRTEQGDSAMYLCASSLGGTDTQYFGPGTRLTVL.

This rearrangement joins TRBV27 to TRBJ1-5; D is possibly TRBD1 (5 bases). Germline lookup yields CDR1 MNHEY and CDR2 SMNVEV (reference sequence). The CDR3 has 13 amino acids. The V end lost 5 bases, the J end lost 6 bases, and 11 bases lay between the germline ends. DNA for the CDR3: TGTGCCAGCAGTCCTGGGGGGAGTCAGCCCCAGCATTTT. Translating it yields CASSPGGSQPQHF.

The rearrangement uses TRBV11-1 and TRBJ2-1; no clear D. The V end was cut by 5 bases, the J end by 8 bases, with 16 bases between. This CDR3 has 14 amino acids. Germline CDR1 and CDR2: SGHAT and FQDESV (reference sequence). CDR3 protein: CASSPHDDQDEQFF. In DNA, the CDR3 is TGTGCCAGCAGCCCCCACGATGATCAGGATGAGCAGTTCTTC.

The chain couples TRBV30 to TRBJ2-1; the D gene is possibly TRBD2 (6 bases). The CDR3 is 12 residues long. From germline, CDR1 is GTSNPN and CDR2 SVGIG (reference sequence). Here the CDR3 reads CARTGAYNEQFF. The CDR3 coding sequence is TGTGCGCGGACGGGGGCCTACAATGAGCAGTTCTTC.

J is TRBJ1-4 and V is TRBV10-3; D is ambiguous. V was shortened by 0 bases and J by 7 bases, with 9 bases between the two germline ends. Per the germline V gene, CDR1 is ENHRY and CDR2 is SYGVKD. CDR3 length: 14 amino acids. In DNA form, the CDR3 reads TGTGCCATCAGTGAGTCTTCCCGGGGTGAAAAACTGTTTTTT. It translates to CAISESSRGEKLFF.

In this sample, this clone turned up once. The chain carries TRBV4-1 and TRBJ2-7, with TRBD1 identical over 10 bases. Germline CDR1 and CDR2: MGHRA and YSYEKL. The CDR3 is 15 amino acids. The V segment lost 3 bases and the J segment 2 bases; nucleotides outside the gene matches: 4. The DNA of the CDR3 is TGCGCCAGCAGCCAGACAGGGGGCTCCACCTACGAGCAGTACTTC. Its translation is CASSQTGGSTYEQYF.

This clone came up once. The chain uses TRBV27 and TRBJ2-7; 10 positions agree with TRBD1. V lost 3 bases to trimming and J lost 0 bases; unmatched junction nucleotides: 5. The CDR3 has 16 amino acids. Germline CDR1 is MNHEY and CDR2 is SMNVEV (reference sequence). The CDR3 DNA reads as TGTGCCAGCAGTTTTCTACGGGACAGGGGCTCCTACGAGCAGTACTTC. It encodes CASSFLRDRGSYEQYF.

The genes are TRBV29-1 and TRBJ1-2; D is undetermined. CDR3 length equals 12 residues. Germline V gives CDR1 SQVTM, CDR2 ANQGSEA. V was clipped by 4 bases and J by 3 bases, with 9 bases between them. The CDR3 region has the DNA TGCAGCGTTGGGCAGGTATACTATGGCTACACCTTC. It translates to CSVGQVYYGYTF.

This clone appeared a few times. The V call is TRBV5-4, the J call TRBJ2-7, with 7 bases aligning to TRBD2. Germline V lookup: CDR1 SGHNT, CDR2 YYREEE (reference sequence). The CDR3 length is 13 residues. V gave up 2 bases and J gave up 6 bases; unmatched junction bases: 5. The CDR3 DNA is TGTGCCAGCAGCTTTGGCGGGAGTATCGAGCAGTACTTC. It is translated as CASSFGGSIEQYF.

This CDR3 reads CASSLIGSYEQYF. The CDR3 coding sequence is TGTGCCAGCAGTTTAATCGGGTCCTACGAGCAGTACTTC. This chain joins TRBV27 and TRBJ2-7; D is unclear. The ends were cut back, 2 bases at V and 1 base at J, with 6 bases in the middle. The CDR3 runs 13 residues. Germline V gene lookup returns CDR1 MNHEY and CDR2 SMNVEV (reference sequence).

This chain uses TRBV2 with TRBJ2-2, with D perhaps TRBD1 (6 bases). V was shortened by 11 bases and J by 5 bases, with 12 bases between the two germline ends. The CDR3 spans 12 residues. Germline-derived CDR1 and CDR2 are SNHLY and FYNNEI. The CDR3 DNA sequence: TGTGCCGCGACAGGAGGAACCGGGGAGCTGTTTTTT. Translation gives CAATGGTGELFF.

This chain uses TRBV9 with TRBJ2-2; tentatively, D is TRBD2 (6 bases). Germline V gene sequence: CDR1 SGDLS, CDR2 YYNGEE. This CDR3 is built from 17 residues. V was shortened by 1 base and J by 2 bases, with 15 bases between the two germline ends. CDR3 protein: CASSVPAGLANTGELFF. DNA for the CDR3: TGTGCCAGCAGCGTACCCGCGGGACTGGCCAACACCGGGGAGCTGTTTTTT. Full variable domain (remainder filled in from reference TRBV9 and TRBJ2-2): DSGVTQTPKHLITATGQRVTLRCSPRSGDLSVYWYQQSLDQGLQFLIQYYNGEERAKGNILERFSAQQFPDLHSELNLSSLELGDSALYFCASSVPAGLANTGELFFGEGSRLTVL.

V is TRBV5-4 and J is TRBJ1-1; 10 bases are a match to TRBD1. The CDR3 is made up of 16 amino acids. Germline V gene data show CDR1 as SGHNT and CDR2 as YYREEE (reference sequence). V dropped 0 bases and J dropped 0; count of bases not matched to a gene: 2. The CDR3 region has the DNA TGTGCCAGCAGCTTGGCGACAGGGGGCGTGAACACTGAAGCTTTCTTT. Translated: CASSLATGGVNTEAFF. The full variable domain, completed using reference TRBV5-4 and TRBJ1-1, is ETGVTQSPTHLIKTRGQQVTLRCSSQSGHNTVSWYQQALGQGPQFIFQYYREEENGRGNFPPRFSGLQFPNYSSELNVNALELDDSALYLCASSLATGGVNTEAFFGQGTRLTVV.

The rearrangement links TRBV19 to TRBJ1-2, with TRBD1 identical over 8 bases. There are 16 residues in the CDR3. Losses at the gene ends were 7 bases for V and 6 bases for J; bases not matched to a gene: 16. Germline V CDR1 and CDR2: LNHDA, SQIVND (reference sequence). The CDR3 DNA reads TGTGCCAGTACTCTATTCTGGACAGGGTCGGAGGATGGCTACACCTTC. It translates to CASTLFWTGSEDGYTF. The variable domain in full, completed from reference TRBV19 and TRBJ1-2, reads DGGITQSPKYLFRKEGQNVTLSCEQNLNHDAMYWYRQDPGQGLRLIYYSQIVNDFQKGDIAEGYSVSREKKESFPLTVTSAQKNPTAFYLCASTLFWTGSEDGYTFGSGTRLTVV.

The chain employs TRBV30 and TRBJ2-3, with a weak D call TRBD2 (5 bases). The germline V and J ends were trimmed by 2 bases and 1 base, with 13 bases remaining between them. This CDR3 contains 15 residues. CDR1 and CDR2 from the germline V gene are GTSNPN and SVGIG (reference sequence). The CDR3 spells CAWSWAGSGTDTQYF. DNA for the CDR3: TGTGCCTGGAGTTGGGCCGGTAGCGGCACAGATACGCAGTATTTT. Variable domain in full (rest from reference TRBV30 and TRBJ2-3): SQTIHQWPATLVQPVGSPLSLECTVEGTSNPNLYWYRQAAGRGLQLLFYSVGIGQISSEVPQNLSASRPQDRQFILSSKKLLLSDSGFYLCAWSWAGSGTDTQYFGPGTRLTVL.